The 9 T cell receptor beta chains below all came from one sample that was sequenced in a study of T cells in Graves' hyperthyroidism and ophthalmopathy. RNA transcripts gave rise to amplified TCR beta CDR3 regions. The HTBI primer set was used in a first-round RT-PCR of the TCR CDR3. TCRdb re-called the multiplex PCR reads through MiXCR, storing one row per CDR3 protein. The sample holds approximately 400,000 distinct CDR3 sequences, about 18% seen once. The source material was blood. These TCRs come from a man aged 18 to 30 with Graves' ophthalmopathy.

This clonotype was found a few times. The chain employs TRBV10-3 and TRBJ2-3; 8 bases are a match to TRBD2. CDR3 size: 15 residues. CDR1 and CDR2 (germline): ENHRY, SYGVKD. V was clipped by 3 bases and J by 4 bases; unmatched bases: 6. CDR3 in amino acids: CAISDGTSRPDTQYF. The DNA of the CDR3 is TGTGCCATCAGTGACGGGACTAGTCGCCCAGATACGCAGTATTTT.

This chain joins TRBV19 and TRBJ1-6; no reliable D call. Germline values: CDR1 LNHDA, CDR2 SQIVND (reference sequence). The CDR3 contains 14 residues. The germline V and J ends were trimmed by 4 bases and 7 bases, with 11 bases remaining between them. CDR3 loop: CASSTDATNSPLHF. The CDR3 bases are TGTGCCAGTAGTACGGACGCTACGAATTCACCCCTCCACTTT.

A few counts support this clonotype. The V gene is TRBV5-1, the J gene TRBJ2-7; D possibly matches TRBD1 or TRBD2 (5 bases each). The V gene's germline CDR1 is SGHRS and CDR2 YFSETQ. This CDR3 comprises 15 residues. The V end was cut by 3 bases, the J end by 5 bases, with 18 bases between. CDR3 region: CASSSMAGTPDEQYF. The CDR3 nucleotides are TGCGCCAGCAGCTCCATGGCCGGGACCCCCGACGAGCAGTACTTC.

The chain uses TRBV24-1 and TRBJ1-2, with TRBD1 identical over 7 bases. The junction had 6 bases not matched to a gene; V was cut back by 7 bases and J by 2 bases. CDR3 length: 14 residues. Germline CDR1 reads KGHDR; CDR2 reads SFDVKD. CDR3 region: CATSPGTVNYGYTF. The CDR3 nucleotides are TGTGCCACCAGCCCCGGGACAGTAAACTATGGCTACACCTTC.

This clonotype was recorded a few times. The CDR3 DNA reads as TGTGCCAGCAGTTTAGGCGCCAGCGAGAGCACAGATACGCAGTATTTT. Translated, it gives CASSLGASESTDTQYF. The chain combines TRBV12-3 or TRBV12-4 with TRBJ2-3; D remains ambiguous. V shed 1 base and J shed 0 bases, with 11 bases lying between them. This CDR3 contains 16 residues.

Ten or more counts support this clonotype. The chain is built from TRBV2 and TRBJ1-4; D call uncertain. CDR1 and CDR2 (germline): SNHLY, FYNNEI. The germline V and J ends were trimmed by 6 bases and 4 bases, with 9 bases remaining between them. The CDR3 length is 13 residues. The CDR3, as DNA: TGTGCCAGCAGCCCGATCATTAATGAAAAACTGTTTTTT. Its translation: CASSPIINEKLFF.

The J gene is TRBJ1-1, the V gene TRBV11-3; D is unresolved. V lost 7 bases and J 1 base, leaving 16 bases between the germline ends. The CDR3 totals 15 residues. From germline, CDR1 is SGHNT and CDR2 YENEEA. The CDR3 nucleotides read TGTGCCAGCACCCCACGGTCGGGCGGGAACACTGAAGCTTTCTTT. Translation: CASTPRSGGNTEAFF.

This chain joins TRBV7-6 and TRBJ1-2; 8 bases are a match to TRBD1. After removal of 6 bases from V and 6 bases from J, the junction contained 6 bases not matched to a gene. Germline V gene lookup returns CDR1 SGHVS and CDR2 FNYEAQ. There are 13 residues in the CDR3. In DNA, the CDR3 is TGTGCCAGCAGTTATACAGGGGGAGATGGCTACACCTTC. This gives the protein CASSYTGGDGYTF.

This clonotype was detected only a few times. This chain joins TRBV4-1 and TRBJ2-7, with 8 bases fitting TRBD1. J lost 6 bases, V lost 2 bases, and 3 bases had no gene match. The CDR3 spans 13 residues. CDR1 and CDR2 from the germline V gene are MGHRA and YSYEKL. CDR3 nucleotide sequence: TGCGCCAGCAGCCAACCTGACAGGGGCGAGCAGTACTTC. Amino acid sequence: CASSQPDRGEQYF.